This is a list of T cell receptor beta chains from one sample in a study of OX40 agonist ivuxolimab in advanced cancers. Sequencing used immunoSEQ multiplex PCR; TCRdb keeps in-frame clones, though not all of them. The table has some 83,000 clones, roughly nine tenths seen once. This specimen was CD4+ or CD8+ T cells sorted from blood, taken in a trial of the OX40 agonist ivuxolimab. The origin of the receptors is an adult with an advanced solid tumor such as melanoma, head and neck, liver or kidney cancer. CDR3s include the opening cysteine and the closing phenylalanine or tryptophan. A D gene is named only where the DNA matches it firmly. Not all rows give a size; the values are once, few, many and, for expanded clones, a class.

15	TRBV27	TRBD1	TRBJ1-2	once	TGTGCCAGCAGTCGCACAGGGGTCTTTAACTATGGCTACACCTTC	CASSRTGVFNYGYTF
15	TRBV4-2	.	TRBJ2-1	.	TGTGCCAGCAGCCTGACTAAAGACACCTACAATGAGCAGTTCTTC	CASSLTKDTYNEQFF
14	TRBV5-8	.	TRBJ2-1	.	TGTGCCAGCAGCTGGGGGCGGAACTACAATGAACAGTTCTTC	CASSWGRNYNEQFF
18	TRBV5-4	TRBD2	TRBJ2-1	.	TGTGCCAGTGGGCGGGGGGGGCCTATAAGGAGCTCCTACAATGAGCAGTTCTTC	CASGRGGPIRSSYNEQFF
14	TRBV7-3	TRBD1	TRBJ1-1	.	TGTGCCAGCAGCCCGACAGGGGGCTACACTGAAGCTTTCTTT	CASSPTGGYTEAFF
15	TRBV7-9	TRBD1	TRBJ2-1	.	TGTGCCAGCAGCTTAATGGGACAGGGGAGTAATGAGCAGTTCTTC	CASSLMGQGSNEQFF
15	TRBV18	TRBD1	TRBJ2-7	.	TGTGCCAGCTCACCAAAGACAGGGGCCTCCTACGAGCAGTACTTC	CASSPKTGASYEQYF
12	TRBV2	.	TRBJ1-1	once	TGTGCCAGCAGTGAAGTTTACACTGAAGCTTTCTTT	CASSEVYTEAFF
14	TRBV27	TRBD1	TRBJ2-3	.	TGTGCCAGTAGTGGGGACAGGGGGTCAGATACGCAGTATTTT	CASSGDRGSDTQYF
17	TRBV5-1	.	TRBJ1-2	.	TGCGCCAGCAGCCCCAACCTCATGAGAGGGGGTAACTATGGCTACACCTTC	CASSPNLMRGGNYGYTF
14	TRBV5-1	TRBD1	TRBJ1-1	.	TGCGCCAGCAGCTTGGGACAGGGGTCCACTGAAGCTTTCTTT	CASSLGQGSTEAFF
15	TRBV7-2	.	TRBJ1-4	.	TGTGCCAGCAGCTCCCAGGCAGCACCTAATGAAAAACTGTTTTTT	CASSSQAAPNEKLFF
14	TRBV7-2	.	TRBJ2-7	.	TGTGCCAGCAGCTACCAGGGATTCTCCTACGAGCAGTACTTC	CASSYQGFSYEQYF
16	TRBV5-1	.	TRBJ1-1	.	TGCGCCAGCAGCTTCGGACGTAGCCCCGTGAACACTGAAGCTTTCTTT	CASSFGRSPVNTEAFF